One and the same sample provided the 23 T cell receptor beta chains below, sequenced in a study of cytomegalovirus exposure and HLA in healthy donors. Researchers ran the PCR with 60 Vbeta and 13 Jbeta primers. Profiling relied on immunoSEQ multiplex PCR, and the TCRdb table lists in-frame clones only, not all of them. This table holds more than 50,000 clones, around three quarters found once. The specimen sequenced was PBMCs. The receptors originated from a woman aged 50 to 65 in good health and CMV-seropositive.

The sample holds a few counts of this clone. This chain joins TRBV6-6 and TRBJ2-7; no clear D gene. This CDR3 has 13 amino acids. The germline V and J ends were trimmed by 6 bases and 0 bases, with 9 bases remaining between them. Germline-derived CDR1 and CDR2 are MNHNY and SVGAGI (reference sequence). Here the CDR3 reads CASSSHSSYEQYF. Here the CDR3 DNA reads TGTGCCAGCAGCTCACACAGCTCCTACGAGCAGTACTTC.

The V call is TRBV5-1, the J call TRBJ2-2; D is possibly TRBD1 (6 bases). Trimming cost V 4 bases and J 3 bases, with 13 bases left between them. Germline V lookup: CDR1 SGHRS, CDR2 YFSETQ. This CDR3 is 15 amino acids long. CDR3 residues: CASSPGDRHTGELFF. The CDR3 DNA reads as TGCGCCAGCAGCCCAGGGGACCGCCACACCGGGGAGCTGTTTTTT.

The genes are TRBV5-4 and TRBJ1-2, with 9 nucleotides matching TRBD1. J was trimmed by 6 bases and V by 2 bases; bases with no gene match: 5. The CDR3 runs 14 residues. Germline V gene lookup returns CDR1 SGHNT and CDR2 YYREEE (reference sequence). CDR3 sequence reads: CASSLQGALDGYTF. The CDR3, as DNA: TGTGCCAGCAGCTTACAGGGGGCATTGGATGGCTACACCTTC.

J is TRBJ2-3 and V is TRBV16, with 7 bases lining up with TRBD2. Losses at the gene ends were 7 bases for V and 0 bases for J; bases not matched to a gene: 10. The V gene's germline CDR1 is KGHSY and CDR2 FQNENV. The CDR3 runs to 16 residues. CDR3 region: CASTPGGTSSTDTQYF. The CDR3 DNA reads TGTGCCAGCACCCCCGGGGGGACTTCCAGCACAGATACGCAGTATTTT. Filled out from reference TRBV16 and TRBJ2-3, the complete variable domain reads GEEVAQTPKHLVRGEGQKAKLYCAPIKGHSYVFWYQQVLKNEFKFLISFQNENVFDETGMPKERFSAKCLPNSPCSLEIQATKLEDSAVYFCASTPGGTSSTDTQYFGPGTRLTVL.

The rearrangement joins TRBV7-2 to TRBJ1-3; 8 nucleotides agree with TRBD1. With 1 base clipped from V and 3 bases from J, the junction kept 2 bases outside the gene matches. Germline CDR1 reads SGHTA; CDR2 reads FQGNSA. The CDR3 length is 15 residues. The CDR3 nucleotides read TGTGCCAGCAGCTTAGGACAGGGGCATGGAAACACCATATATTTT. Its translation is CASSLGQGHGNTIYF.

Only a few counts were recorded for this clone. This chain joins TRBV5-5 and TRBJ2-6, with TRBD1 matching over 7 bases. The V segment lost 1 base and the J segment 1 base; nucleotides outside the gene matches: 5. The CDR3 is made up of 17 amino acids. Germline V CDR1 and CDR2: SGHKS, YYEKEE (reference sequence). For the CDR3, the DNA is TGTGCCAGCAGCTTGCCAGCGACAGGGTCTGGGGCCAACGTCCTGACTTTC. Translating gives CASSLPATGSGANVLTF. Supplemented by reference TRBV5-5 and TRBJ2-6, the full variable domain reads DAGVTQSPTHLIKTRGQQVTLRCSPISGHKSVSWYQQVLGQGPQFIFQYYEKEERGRGNFPDRFSARQFPNYSSELNVNALLLGDSALYLCASSLPATGSGANVLTFGAGSRLTVL.

The J gene is TRBJ2-1, the V gene TRBV28; D possibly corresponds to TRBD2 (6 bases). There are 15 residues in the CDR3. Germline-derived CDR1 and CDR2 are MDHEN and SYDVKM. V was cut by 6 bases and J by 6 bases, with 18 bases left in between. CDR3 sequence: CASSASGAQGNEQFF. CDR3 nucleotides: TGTGCCAGCAGCGCTTCGGGAGCCCAGGGCAATGAGCAGTTCTTC.

This rearrangement joins TRBV4-3 to TRBJ2-1; TRBD1 matches 9 bases. This CDR3 has 16 residues. Trimming cost V 2 bases and J 8 bases; bases outside gene matches: 10. Germline V CDR1 and CDR2: LGHNA, YSLEER. CDR3 coding DNA: TGCGCCAGCAGCCAATGGGGACAGGGTGTGTTAGATGAGCAGTTCTTC. Amino acid sequence: CASSQWGQGVLDEQFF.

The gene calls are TRBV6-1 and TRBJ2-7; TRBD2 matches 13 bases. CDR3 length: 16 amino acids. Trimming at V came to 3 bases and at J to 0 bases, leaving 2 bases not matched to a gene. CDR1 and CDR2 from the germline V gene are MNHNS and SASEGT. The CDR3 DNA reads TGTGCCAGCAGTGACAGACTAGCGGGAGGCTCCTACGAGCAGTACTTC. Translating gives CASSDRLAGGSYEQYF.

This chain uses TRBV9 with TRBJ1-2; D remains unclear. Trimming pared 0 bases from V and 8 bases from J, leaving 17 bases between. The CDR3 runs to 15 residues. Germline V gene sequence: CDR1 SGDLS, CDR2 YYNGEE. The CDR3 reads CASSVEDGDLGGYTF. Written as DNA, the CDR3 is TGTGCCAGCAGCGTAGAAGACGGAGACTTAGGAGGCTACACCTTC.

The chain is built from TRBV9 and TRBJ2-1; D unresolved. The V end lost 4 bases, the J end lost 4 bases, and 12 bases lay between the germline ends. CDR1 SGDLS and CDR2 YYNGEE come from the germline V gene. CDR3 length equals 14 residues. The CDR3 bases are TGTGCCAGCAGCCCCCCTAGAGGTTACAATGAGCAGTTCTTC. It translates to CASSPPRGYNEQFF.

This chain connects TRBV28 to TRBJ1-1, with TRBD1 matching over 9 bases. Trimming removed 7 bases from V and 6 bases from J; junction bases left unmatched: 9. The CDR3 sequence is 14 residues long. The germline gives CDR1 MDHEN, CDR2 SYDVKM. CDR3 protein: CASTRDRVFSEAFF. The CDR3 DNA is TGTGCCAGCACCAGGGACAGGGTCTTCTCTGAAGCTTTCTTT. Full variable domain (missing parts from reference TRBV28 and TRBJ1-1): DVKVTQSSRYLVKRTGEKVFLECVQDMDHENMFWYRQDPGLGLRLIYFSYDVKMKEKGDIPEGYSVSREKKERFSLILESASTNQTSMYLCASTRDRVFSEAFFGQGTRLTVV.

This clone showed up just a few times. This chain connects TRBV6-6 to TRBJ1-2; possibly TRBD1 for D (5 bases). The CDR3 consists of 13 residues. Germline V CDR1 and CDR2: MNHNY, SVGAGI (reference sequence). V was pared by 7 bases and J by 4 bases, with 13 bases between. Here the CDR3 reads CASTLAQAYGYTF. CDR3 bases: TGTGCCAGCACTCTGGCACAGGCCTATGGCTACACCTTC.

This clone was seen a few times. This rearrangement joins TRBV5-1 to TRBJ2-7; a weak D match, TRBD1 (5 bases). The ends were cut back, 2 bases at V and 3 bases at J, with 12 bases in the middle. CDR3 length: 14 residues. Per the germline V gene, CDR1 is SGHRS and CDR2 is YFSETQ. The CDR3 DNA follows: TGCGCCAGCAGCTTCCTTGGGGCGGTCTACGAGCAGTACTTC. It encodes CASSFLGAVYEQYF.

This chain connects TRBV19 to TRBJ1-5, with D tentatively TRBD1 (5 bases). From germline, CDR1 is LNHDA and CDR2 SQIVND (reference sequence). This CDR3 spans 13 amino acids. V gave up 6 bases and J gave up 7 bases, with 13 bases separating them. CDR3 bases: TGTGCCAGTAGCCGCGGGGCGGAGCAGCCCCAGCATTTT. Protein: CASSRGAEQPQHF.

The chain has TRBV7-8 and TRBJ2-2; no reliable D call. CDR3 size: 14 residues. Looked up from germline, CDR1 is SGHVS and CDR2 is FQNEAQ. V was shortened by 5 bases and J by 1 base, with 8 bases between the two germline ends. CDR3 in amino acids: CASSVYRNTGELFF. As DNA, the CDR3 is TGTGCCAGCAGCGTATACAGGAACACCGGGGAGCTGTTTTTT. The full variable domain, with the rest looked up from reference TRBV7-8 and TRBJ2-2, is GAGVSQSPRYKVAKRGQDVALRCDPISGHVSLFWYQQALGQGPEFLTYFQNEAQLDKSGLPSDRFFAERPEGSVSTLKIQRTQQEDSAVYLCASSVYRNTGELFFGEGSRLTVL.

V is TRBV2 and J is TRBJ1-5; D call uncertain. Trimming shortened V by 6 bases and J by 0 bases, and 6 bases separated the two germline ends. CDR1 SNHLY and CDR2 FYNNEI come from the germline V gene. The CDR3 is made up of 13 amino acids. The DNA for the CDR3 is TGTGCCAGCAGGGGCTATAGCAATCAGCCCCAGCATTTT. This gives the protein CASRGYSNQPQHF.

The chain employs TRBV2 and TRBJ2-2, with D possibly matching TRBD1 (5 bases). The CDR3 loop spans 14 amino acids. Germline assignment: CDR1 SNHLY and CDR2 FYNNEI. V was shortened by 1 base and J by 4 bases, with 7 bases between the two germline ends. The CDR3 DNA reads as TGTGCCAGCAGTGAAGTGGACACCACCGGGGAGCTGTTTTTT. This encodes CASSEVDTTGELFF. Together with reference TRBV2 and TRBJ2-2, the CDR3 gives the full variable domain: EPEVTQTPSHQVTQMGQEVILRCVPISNHLYFYWYRQILGQKVEFLVSFYNNEISEKSEIFDDQFSVERPDGSNFTLKIRSTKLEDSAMYFCASSEVDTTGELFFGEGSRLTVL.

In its sample, this clone was seen a few times. One junction end does not reproduce the germline sequence, and a read error may be involved. The chain recombines TRBV6-1 with TRBJ2-3; no clear D. This CDR3 spans 15 amino acids. Germline-derived CDR1 and CDR2 are MNHNS and SASEGT. CDR3 sequence reads: CASSEGALVTDTQYF. The CDR3 DNA reads TGTGCCAGCAGCGAAGGAGCGCTAGTCACAGATACGCAGTATTTT.

This clone has just a few counts. The V call is TRBV10-3, the J call TRBJ1-5; 9 bases align to TRBD1. The CDR3 spans 15 residues. The germline V gene has CDR1 ENHRY and CDR2 SYGVKD. J lost 4 bases, V lost 3 bases, and 4 bases had no gene match. The CDR3 DNA is TGTGCCATCAGTGAAAGGGGACAGGGTAATCAGCCCCAGCATTTT. It is translated as CAISERGQGNQPQHF.

The V gene is TRBV7-8, the J gene TRBJ1-1, with D unresolved. Germline values: CDR1 SGHVS, CDR2 FQNEAQ. CDR3 length: 14 amino acids. V lost 1 base and J 1 base, leaving 7 bases between the germline ends. In DNA, the CDR3 is TGTGCCAGCAGCTTAGGACTAGCGAACACTGAAGCTTTCTTT. This gives the protein CASSLGLANTEAFF.

The J gene is TRBJ2-3, the V gene TRBV18; D is uncertain. The V gene lost 6 bases and the J gene lost 4 bases, with 11 bases spanning the gap. The CDR3 has 13 residues. Germline V lookup: CDR1 KGHSH, CDR2 LQKENI. The CDR3 sequence: CASSPRAADTQYF. The CDR3 DNA reads as TGTGCCAGCTCCCCTAGAGCCGCAGATACGCAGTATTTT.

The count of this clone is one. The CDR3 sequence: CASSPSTGGLGYGYTF. The CDR3 DNA reads as TGTGCCAGCTCACCCTCAACAGGGGGATTGGGGTATGGCTACACCTTC. The rearrangement joins TRBV18 to TRBJ1-2; 8 bases match TRBD1. V trimming: 3 bases; J trimming: 5 bases; junction bases outside the gene matches: 11. The CDR3 is 16 amino acids. Per germline, CDR1 KGHSH and CDR2 LQKENI.